Listed below are T cell receptor beta chains from one sample, sequenced in a study of T cells expressing NK-cell markers. TCRdb reprocessed the 5' RACE reads, keeping one entry per CDR3 protein, no DNA. The specimen's table records a few hundred thousand distinct CDR3 sequences. Sequenced input: blood T cells: a sorted CD56 or NKG2C T cell subset, CD4+ or CD8+ T cells, or bulk PBMC T cells (not recorded which). The origin of the receptors is a man aged 18-75 years in good health. The CDR3 runs from the conserved cysteine through the conserved F or W. Fields, in order: clone size, J gene, V gene, CDR3 protein. Clone size, where shown, is once, few, many, or a class for clones that have expanded.

.	TRBJ2-1	TRBV27	CASTPGGPKYNEQFF
.	TRBJ1-4	TRBV3-1	CASSARRANEKLFF
.	TRBJ2-1	TRBV11-2	CASLHRASEYNEQFF
.	TRBJ2-6	TRBV5-1	CASSQDGVWSNVLTF
.	TRBJ2-7	TRBV11-2	CASSLDTGTSYEQYF
.	TRBJ1-1	TRBV7-2	CASSSPGLVAFF
.	TRBJ2-3	TRBV12-3/TRBV12-4	CASTPARLAIADTQYF
.	TRBJ2-3	TRBV20-1	CSSLVGADTQYF
.	TRBJ2-3	TRBV4-2	CASSQEGEAGVTDTQYF
.	TRBJ2-7	TRBV7-8	CASSPQGGTYEQYF
.	TRBJ2-1	TRBV7-8	CASSLYTGGNEQFF
.	TRBJ1-1	TRBV6-5	CASSYEGGSVTEAFF
.	TRBJ2-5	TRBV19	CASSNRGRQGLYQETQYF
.	TRBJ2-1	TRBV30	CAWSVMGGTHNEQFF
.	TRBJ1-4	TRBV6-1	CASSGGGPNEKLFF
.	TRBJ2-5	TRBV24-1	CATSDGGQGRETQYF
.	TRBJ1-1	TRBV12-3/TRBV12-4	CASSPGQGYEAFF
.	TRBJ1-6	TRBV20-1	CSAHNSRSSYNSPLHF
.	TRBJ2-1	TRBV3-1	CASSQDTLAGGTYNEQFF
.	TRBJ2-5	TRBV2	CASSAVPAARETQYF
.	TRBJ2-5	TRBV12-3/TRBV12-4	CASRKTGRETQYF
.	TRBJ1-5	TRBV6-1	CASRAKGGGQPQHF
.	TRBJ2-3	TRBV6-1	CASSENGGTLAQYF
.	TRBJ1-1	TRBV3-1	CASSQGLTGSTEAFF
.	TRBJ2-5	TRBV5-1	CASTWSPGETQYF
.	TRBJ2-4	TRBV21-1	CASRKGERNIQYF
.	TRBJ2-7	TRBV11-2	CASSFLRGTGGSYEQYF
.	TRBJ2-2	TRBV11-2	CASSSLTDGELFF
.	TRBJ2-2	TRBV18	CASSELASGELFF
.	TRBJ2-4	TRBV5-6	CASSLAGKNIQYF
.	TRBJ2-3	TRBV5-6	CASSSLSGDYTDTQYF
.	TRBJ1-5	TRBV19	CASTPTPRGNQPQHF
.	TRBJ1-4	TRBV5-1	CASSVQGANEKLFF
.	TRBJ2-1	TRBV2	CASSANRGSNEQFF
.	TRBJ2-5	TRBV24-1	CATREGGFSETQYF
.	TRBJ1-4	TRBV2	CASRQGENEKLFF
.	TRBJ2-3	TRBV27	CASSRTGHPKDTQYF
.	TRBJ2-7	TRBV6-1	CASSTKPGQGAREQYF
.	TRBJ2-1	TRBV20-1	CSAGQTSGGRNEQFF
.	TRBJ2-1	TRBV4-2	CASSLTRAGESHNEQFF
.	TRBJ1-2	TRBV3-1	CASSQDWGYTF
.	TRBJ2-1	TRBV20-1	CSARDGQRLSSYNEQFF
.	TRBJ2-3	TRBV7-6	CASSLETTSTDTQYF
.	TRBJ1-2	TRBV2	CASSGDRTNYGYTF
.	TRBJ2-7	TRBV3-1	CASSQPHGGPSYEQYF
.	TRBJ2-7	TRBV5-1	CASSLLGAYEQYF
.	TRBJ2-7	TRBV20-1	CSARDPAAPNSYEQYF
.	TRBJ2-5	TRBV7-9	CASSKLHKNVETQYF
.	TRBJ1-5	TRBV20-1	CSARSSFTGQSNQPQHF
medium-sized	TRBJ2-1	TRBV7-2	CASSYRTGGIYNEQFF
.	TRBJ1-1	TRBV12-3/TRBV12-4	CASSDPGGWTEAFF
.	TRBJ1-1	TRBV12-3/TRBV12-4	CASSPTGRMNTEAFF
.	TRBJ1-1	TRBV30	CAWSYTGSMNTEAFF
.	TRBJ1-2	TRBV28	CASSQDRVRGYTF
.	TRBJ2-7	TRBV3-1	CASSQLPLGEQYF
.	TRBJ2-5	TRBV29-1	CSVEARRGGYQETQYF
.	TRBJ2-1	TRBV7-9	CASLRTGGAAEQFF
.	TRBJ1-6	TRBV20-1	CSASGDADSPLHF
.	TRBJ1-4	TRBV5-1	CASSFAGTTNEKLFF
.	TRBJ2-7	TRBV7-2	CASSFGLAGDSEQYF